A single sample gave rise to the 24 T cell receptor beta chains below, sequenced in a study of long-term antiretroviral therapy in people with HIV. immunoSEQ v3.0 was run at survey level. TCRdb's table, derived via immunoSEQ multiplex PCR, lists solely in-frame clones and lacks some. In the table there are some 22,000 clones, roughly 85% of which are singletons. The sample here was unsorted PBMCs, taken 4.1 years after starting antiretroviral therapy. These receptor sequences come from a woman between 35 and 50 years old with HIV.

The V gene is TRBV18, the J gene TRBJ1-5; TRBD1 aligns across 7 bases. CDR1 and CDR2 (germline): KGHSH, LQKENI. V shed 6 bases and J 7 bases; nucleotides not matched to a gene: 12. The CDR3 spans 15 residues. Written as DNA, the CDR3 is TGTGCCAGCTCCCTCGGCGGAACAGGGGACCAGCCCCAGCATTTT. Protein sequence: CASSLGGTGDQPQHF.

The chain recombines TRBV5-1 with TRBJ1-6, with a tentative D call TRBD1 (5 bases). This CDR3 is built from 14 residues. The germline gives CDR1 SGHRS, CDR2 YFSETQ. V lost 5 bases to trimming and J lost 3 bases, with 9 bases between them. The CDR3, as DNA: TGCGCCAGCAGTTTAGGGGACTATAATTCACCCCTCCACTTT. Protein product: CASSLGDYNSPLHF.

This chain connects TRBV5-1 to TRBJ2-5, with D perhaps TRBD1 (6 bases). Germline V lookup: CDR1 SGHRS, CDR2 YFSETQ. The CDR3 extends over 14 amino acids. Trimming removed 4 bases at V and 1 base at J, with 11 bases between. CDR3 sequence reads: CASSPRTVQETQYF. CDR3 coding DNA: TGCGCCAGCAGCCCACGGACAGTCCAAGAGACCCAGTACTTC. The whole variable domain, remainder taken from reference TRBV5-1 and TRBJ2-5, is KAGVTQTPRYLIKTRGQQVTLSCSPISGHRSVSWYQQTPGQGLQFLFEYFSETQRNKGNFPGRFSGRQFSNSRSEMNVSTLELGDSALYLCASSPRTVQETQYFGPGTRLLVL.

Judged by abundance, this clone is medium-sized (0.01 to 0.1%). This CDR3 is also generated by other DNA sequences in the sample. V gene TRBV19 combines with J gene TRBJ2-3; D is unresolved. The ends were cut back, 9 bases at V and 5 bases at J, with 6 bases in the middle. This CDR3 has 10 amino acids. Germline assignment: CDR1 LNHDA and CDR2 SQIVND (reference sequence). The DNA for the CDR3 is TGTGCCAGCCACGGAGATACGCAGTATTTT. It specifies CASHGDTQYF.

This clone was seen more than once but under ten times. CDR3 sequence reads: CASSLGASGQETQYF. Here the CDR3 DNA reads TGTGCCAGCAGCTTGGGGGCTAGCGGCCAAGAGACCCAGTACTTC. The rearrangement joins TRBV5-6 to TRBJ2-5; 7 bases align to TRBD2. The CDR3 is made up of 15 amino acids. V lost 0 bases, J lost 1 base, and 3 bases stayed unmatched. Germline CDR1 reads SGHDT; CDR2 reads YYEEEE.

This clone has a handful of counts. The chain uses TRBV9 and TRBJ1-2, with a possible D match to TRBD1 (6 bases). The V gene's germline CDR1 is SGDLS and CDR2 YYNGEE. Deletions cut 0 bases from V and 8 bases from J, with 11 bases between. CDR3 length: 13 residues. For the CDR3, the DNA is TGTGCCAGCAGCGTAGAGGGGGGCGTCGGCTACACCTTC. Encoded protein: CASSVEGGVGYTF.

Comments on this clone: The same CDR3 can be traced to other DNA sequences in this sample. Here the CDR3 DNA reads TGTGCCAGCAGCTTGGGTACTGAAGCTTTCTTT. This encodes CASSLGTEAFF. The genes are TRBV5-8 and TRBJ1-1, with D uncertain. Deletions cut 0 bases from V and 5 bases from J, with 2 bases between. Germline CDR1 SGHTS, CDR2 YDEGEE. This CDR3 contains 11 residues. The complete variable domain, with remaining parts taken from reference TRBV5-8 and TRBJ1-1, reads EAGVTQSPTHLIKTRGQQATLRCSPISGHTSVYWYQQALGLGLQFLLWYDEGEERNRGNFPPRFSGRQFPNYSSELNVNALELEDSALYLCASSLGTEAFFGQGTRLTVV.

The rearrangement joins TRBV5-1 to TRBJ2-5; 8 nucleotides line up with TRBD1. The V gene end was trimmed by 0 bases and the J gene end by 4 bases; junction bases not matched to a gene: 11. The length of the CDR3 is 17 residues. Germline V gene lookup returns CDR1 SGHRS and CDR2 YFSETQ. CDR3 DNA: TGCGCCAGCAGCTTGGAGGGACCCAGGGGGCGGGGAGAGACCCAGTACTTC. Its translation is CASSLEGPRGRGETQYF.

This clone came up once. The chain joins TRBV5-5 to TRBJ2-7, with a possible D match to TRBD1 (6 bases). Trimming stripped 4 bases from V and 2 bases from J, with 22 bases between. The CDR3 has 17 amino acids. Germline V gene sequence: CDR1 SGHKS, CDR2 YYEKEE (reference sequence). The CDR3 region is CASSTAAGQWSTYEQYF. The CDR3 DNA sequence: TGTGCCAGCAGCACAGCCGCCGGACAGTGGAGTACCTACGAGCAGTACTTC.

The chain employs TRBV30 and TRBJ1-2; possible D gene TRBD1, 6 bases. V was clipped by 3 bases and J by 6 bases, with 14 bases between them. This CDR3 region has 13 residues. Germline-derived CDR1 and CDR2 are GTSNPN and SVGIG (reference sequence). The DNA for the CDR3 is TGTGCCTGGAGACTGGACAGAGACCATGGCTACACCTTC. Protein sequence: CAWRLDRDHGYTF.

The J gene is TRBJ2-1, the V gene TRBV6-6, with 8 bases that match TRBD2. The CDR3 runs to 14 residues. Germline V lookup: CDR1 MNHNY, CDR2 SVGAGI (reference sequence). J was trimmed by 12 bases and V by 5 bases; bases with no gene match: 12. The CDR3 here is CASSQGLDTMGQFF. CDR3 coding DNA: TGTGCCAGCAGTCAGGGACTAGATACAATGGGGCAGTTCTTC.

The genes are TRBV11-2 and TRBJ1-2, with D possibly being TRBD1 (5 bases). V was clipped by 1 base and J by 4 bases, with 16 bases between them. Germline CDR1 is SGHAT and CDR2 is FQNNGV. This CDR3 region has 16 residues. As DNA, the CDR3 is TGTGCCAGCAGCTTAGCGCGACAGAAAATCCTCTATGGCTACACCTTC. Encoded protein: CASSLARQKILYGYTF.

This chain connects TRBV6-1 to TRBJ2-5; unclear D gene. This CDR3 has 16 amino acids. V was shortened by 1 base and J by 5 bases, with 17 bases between the two germline ends. Per germline, CDR1 MNHNS and CDR2 SASEGT. DNA of the CDR3: TGTGCCAGCAGTGAAGAGCCAGGCTGGGTTCGTGAGACCCAGTACTTC. It translates to CASSEEPGWVRETQYF.

This clone was detected only a few times. This chain links TRBV4-1 with TRBJ1-5; the D gene is possibly TRBD1 (6 bases). The germline V gene has CDR1 MGHRA and CDR2 YSYEKL. Trimming took 2 bases from V and 5 from J, leaving 19 bases between them. The CDR3 totals 17 residues. The CDR3 bases are TGCGCCAGCAGCCAAATACAGGGTGGAGCATCAGATCAGCCCCAGCATTTT. This encodes CASSQIQGGASDQPQHF.

The chain has TRBV29-1 and TRBJ2-3; TRBD1 is a possible D gene (5 bases). The CDR3 runs to 15 residues. The germline CDR1 and CDR2 sequences are SQVTM and ANQGSEA. The V gene lost 4 bases and the J gene lost 0 bases, with 14 bases spanning the gap. The CDR3: CSVVPAGPSTDTQYF. The CDR3 bases are TGCAGCGTTGTTCCGGCAGGGCCTAGCACAGATACGCAGTATTTT.

The chain recombines TRBV9 with TRBJ2-2; D unclear. The germline V gene has CDR1 SGDLS and CDR2 YYNGEE. V shed 1 base and J shed 4 bases, with 14 bases lying between them. CDR3 size: 16 residues. The CDR3 sequence is CASSVSPTHTTGELFF. CDR3 coding DNA: TGTGCCAGCAGCGTATCACCCACCCACACCACCGGGGAGCTGTTTTTT.

The chain joins TRBV7-9 to TRBJ1-2; unclear D gene. Germline CDR1 reads SEHNR; CDR2 reads FQNEAQ (reference sequence). The germline V and J ends were trimmed by 3 bases and 4 bases, with 6 bases remaining between them. This CDR3 contains 12 residues. DNA for the CDR3: TGTGCCAGCAGCTTGGGTCTCTATGGCTACACCTTC. This sequence encodes CASSLGLYGYTF. The whole variable domain, remainder taken from reference TRBV7-9 and TRBJ1-2, is DTGVSQNPRHKITKRGQNVTFRCDPISEHNRLYWYRQTLGQGPEFLTYFQNEAQLEKSRLLSDRFSAERPKGSFSTLEIQRTEQGDSAMYLCASSLGLYGYTFGSGTRLTVV.

The chain combines TRBV5-1 with TRBJ2-3; 8 bases agree with TRBD2. CDR1 and CDR2 from the germline V gene are SGHRS and YFSETQ. V shed 4 bases and J 3 bases; nucleotides not matched to a gene: 16. The CDR3 runs to 18 residues. The chain's CDR3 is CASSVRRTSIGVTDTQYF. Here the CDR3 DNA reads TGCGCCAGCAGCGTCCGTAGGACTAGCATAGGTGTGACAGATACGCAGTATTTT.

V and J are TRBV5-4 and TRBJ2-5, with a possible D match to TRBD1 (5 bases). Germline V gives CDR1 SGHNT, CDR2 YYREEE (reference sequence). The CDR3 totals 15 residues. V gave up 4 bases and J gave up 2 bases, with 15 bases separating them. In DNA, the CDR3 is TGTGCCAGCAGCGTCGGACACCAAAGACAAGAGACCCAGTACTTC. Its translation is CASSVGHQRQETQYF.

J is TRBJ2-6 and V is TRBV7-2, with D unclear. With 1 base removed from V and 8 bases from J, the gap between germline ends came to 9 bases. Germline CDR1 and CDR2: SGHTA and FQGNSA. The CDR3 has 14 residues. This CDR3 reads CASSLDGSTNVLTF. CDR3 coding DNA: TGTGCCAGCAGCTTAGACGGGTCTACCAACGTCCTGACTTTC.

V is TRBV12-5 and J is TRBJ1-2; D is possibly TRBD1 (5 bases). V was shortened by 0 bases and J by 8 bases, with 10 bases between the two germline ends. There are 13 residues in the CDR3. Germline loops: CDR1 LGHNT, CDR2 FRNRAP. The chain's CDR3 is CASGLVGEVGYTF. The DNA of the CDR3 is TGTGCTAGTGGTTTGGTGGGGGAAGTAGGCTACACCTTC.

The CDR3 DNA is TGTGCCAGCAGCGTAGGAGCAGCCACTCTCTATGGCTACACCTTC. It encodes CASSVGAATLYGYTF. The genes are TRBV9 and TRBJ1-2, with D uncertain. Between the trimmed V and J ends, which lost 0 bases and 4 bases, there was a span of 13 bases. The CDR3 is 15 residues long. Germline lookup yields CDR1 SGDLS and CDR2 YYNGEE.

The rearrangement links TRBV4-3 to TRBJ2-1; D possibly corresponds to TRBD2 (7 bases). CDR1 is LGHNA and CDR2 is YSLEER in the germline V gene. Trimming left V 0 bases short and J 2 bases short, with 14 bases between. The CDR3 sequence is 17 residues long. Written as DNA, the CDR3 is TGCGCCAGCAGCCAAGATCGCGGGGGCCCCCCCTACAATGAGCAGTTCTTC. As protein: CASSQDRGGPPYNEQFF.

This chain uses TRBV9 with TRBJ2-4, with 10 bases aligning to TRBD1. V was clipped by 4 bases and J by 9 bases; unmatched bases: 10. The germline gives CDR1 SGDLS, CDR2 YYNGEE. CDR3 length: 15 amino acids. The CDR3 sequence is CASSPRQGALGIQYF. The CDR3 bases are TGTGCCAGCAGCCCCCGACAGGGGGCGCTAGGCATTCAGTACTTC.